Listed below are T cell receptor beta chains from one sample, sequenced in a study of T cells in Graves' hyperthyroidism and ophthalmopathy. In TCRdb, the multiplex PCR reads were re-called with MiXCR into one record per CDR3 protein. The sample consists of hundreds of thousands of distinct CDR3 sequences, 20% to 25% of them appearing once. Source material: blood. These receptors came from a man aged 50 to 59 with Graves' hyperthyroidism. Both conserved end residues are part of each CDR3. A D gene is named only where the DNA matches it firmly. Clone size is given for some rows only: seen once, a few or many times, or a class if the clone is expanded.

>TRBD2|TRBV20-1|few|TRBJ2-1
TGCAGTGCTAGAAGACTACTAGCGGGCTACAATGAGCAGTTCTTC
CSARRLLAGYNEQFF
>TRBD2|TRBV11-3|NA|TRBJ2-3
TGTGCCAGCAGCTTAGGAACGTCTAGCGGGCCCACAGATACGCAGTATTTT
CASSLGTSSGPTDTQYF
>NA|TRBV5-6|many|TRBJ2-7
TGTGCCAGCAGCCACCGGGATCAAGGGGCGCAGTACTTC
CASSHRDQGAQYF
>TRBD1|TRBV6-2/TRBV6-3|many|TRBJ2-7
TGTGCCAGTATAACAGGGGGCGCGGGGAAGAACGAGCAGTACTTC
CASITGGAGKNEQYF
>TRBD1|TRBV29-1|few|TRBJ2-7
TGCAGCGTCCCCGACAGGGGGTCCCCTTACGAGCAGTACTTC
CSVPDRGSPYEQYF
>NA|TRBV11-1|few|TRBJ1-1
TGTGCCAGCAGTTCCTCCAGGCCCTCTGAAGCTTTCTTT
CASSSSRPSEAFF
>NA|TRBV6-5|NA|TRBJ1-2
TGTGCCCTCCGCCCGGACCGGGCGGTCGGCTACACCTTC
CALRPDRAVGYTF
>NA|TRBV13|NA|TRBJ2-2
TGTGCCAGCAGAGTACAGGGTGGCGGGGAGCTGTTTTTT
CASRVQGGGELFF
>NA|TRBV3-1|NA|TRBJ1-3
TGTGCCAGCAGCCGAGGGACATTCGGAACCACCATATATTTT
CASSRGTFGTTIYF
>TRBD2|TRBV5-1|NA|TRBJ2-6
TGCGCCAGCAGCACTAGCGGCTCTGGGGCCAACGTCCTGACTTTC
CASSTSGSGANVLTF
>NA|TRBV14|NA|TRBJ2-2
TGTGCCAGCAGCCAGCACCGGGGGAACACCGGGGAGCTGTTTTTT
CASSQHRGNTGELFF
>NA|TRBV5-1|few|TRBJ1-1
TGCGCCAGCAGCTTGGCCCGGTTCAACACTGAAGCTTTCTTT
CASSLARFNTEAFF
>NA|TRBV6-1|few|TRBJ2-7
TGTGCCAGCAGTGAAGGATGGACTGCTTCGAGGCAGTACTTC
CASSEGWTASRQYF
>NA|TRBV5-4|NA|TRBJ2-3
TGTGCCAGCAGCGACGGGGTAAACGCAGATACGCAGTATTTT
CASSDGVNADTQYF
>NA|TRBV3-1|NA|TRBJ1-6
TGTGCCAGCAGCCAAGACGGGTTTTCTGCACCCCTCCACTTT
CASSQDGFSAPLHF
>TRBD2|TRBV28|many|TRBJ2-7
TGTGCCAGCAGACCTCCGGGACTAGCGGGAACCTACGAGCAGTACTTC
CASRPPGLAGTYEQYF
>NA|TRBV2|few|TRBJ2-7
TGTGCCAGCAGTTACACAGGACTCTACGAGCAGTACTTC
CASSYTGLYEQYF
>NA|TRBV28|many|TRBJ2-3
TGTGCCAGCAGAACAACAGGGACTATGCCAGATACGCAGTATTTT
CASRTTGTMPDTQYF
>TRBD2|TRBV4-1|few|TRBJ2-3
TGCGCCAGCAGCCAAGATCGTACTAGCGGGACGACAGATACGCAGTATTTT
CASSQDRTSGTTDTQYF
>NA|TRBV13|many|TRBJ2-3
TGTGCCAGCACCAGGAGTTCTAGCACAGATACGCAGTATTTT
CASTRSSSTDTQYF
>TRBD2|TRBV7-9|few|TRBJ2-3
TGTGCCAGCAGCTCAATGAGTGGACTAGCGGGGGACACAGATACGCAGTATTTT
CASSSMSGLAGDTDTQYF
>NA|TRBV9|few|TRBJ1-5
TGTGCCAGCGCGAGGGAGGACGGCCGGGTTTTTGGCAATCAGCCCCAGCATTTT
CASAREDGRVFGNQPQHF
>NA|TRBV11-3|many|TRBJ2-5
TGTGCCAGCAGCTTATTACGGAAAGAGACCCAGTACTTC
CASSLLRKETQYF
>TRBD1|TRBV6-1|NA|TRBJ1-5
TGTGCCAGCAGGGCCGGGACAGGGGGACTCAATCAGCCCCGGCATTTT
CASRAGTGGLNQPRHF
>NA|TRBV6-5|NA|TRBJ1-5
TGTGCCAGCAGTTATCCTAACTTTGGGGGGTCAGGGCCCCAGCATTTT
CASSYPNFGGSGPQHF
>TRBD1|TRBV27|few|TRBJ2-2
TGTGCCAGCAGTTTAGCTGGGACAGGGGGCACCGGGGAGCTGTTTTTT
CASSLAGTGGTGELFF
>TRBD2|TRBV6-2/TRBV6-3|NA|TRBJ2-1
TGTGCCAGCAGCACAAGGGAAGCGGGGGAGTACAATGAGCAGTTCTTC
CASSTREAGEYNEQFF
>TRBD2|TRBV20-1|NA|TRBJ2-1
TGCAGTGCTGGAGAACCACTAGCGTACTCCTACAATGAGCAGTTCTTC
CSAGEPLAYSYNEQFF
>TRBD1|TRBV6-1|NA|TRBJ1-2
TGTGCCAGCAGTTTCGACCGGGACAGCCCTAACTATGGCTACACCTTC
CASSFDRDSPNYGYTF
>NA|TRBV6-1|NA|TRBJ2-5
TGTGCCAGCACCAGAGCCGGGACCGACCAAGAGACCCAGTACTTC
CASTRAGTDQETQYF
>TRBD2|TRBV12-3/TRBV12-4|few|TRBJ2-1
TGTGCCAGCAGTTTAAACCCTAGCGGGAGGGCCTACAATGAGCAGTTCTTC
CASSLNPSGRAYNEQFF
>TRBD1|TRBV27|NA|TRBJ2-7
TGTGCCAGCAGTCAGACAGGGGACGCCTACGAGCAGTACTTC
CASSQTGDAYEQYF
>NA|TRBV5-5|NA|TRBJ2-7
TGTGCCAGCAGCTATGGCTATTCCTACGAGCAGTACTTC
CASSYGYSYEQYF
>NA|TRBV5-4|NA|TRBJ2-3
TGTGCCAGCAGCTTGGAAGGGTCCCCGGGAGATACGCAGTATTTT
CASSLEGSPGDTQYF
>NA|TRBV20-1|few|TRBJ2-3
TGCAGTGCCCTACAAAGGGACACAGATACGCAGTATTTT
CSALQRDTDTQYF
>TRBD2|TRBV19|NA|TRBJ2-7
TGTGCCAGTAGTATATCGGGGACTATCCACGAGCAGTACTTC
CASSISGTIHEQYF
>TRBD1|TRBV24-1|NA|TRBJ2-7
TGTGCCACCAGTGACACTGGACAGGCCGGCAGCTCCTACGAGCAGTACTTC
CATSDTGQAGSSYEQYF
>TRBD1|TRBV5-6|NA|TRBJ2-1
TGTGCCAGCAGCCCCCACGTGGGACAGGGGAGCAATGAGCAGTTCTTC
CASSPHVGQGSNEQFF
>NA|TRBV6-2/TRBV6-3|NA|TRBJ2-1
TGTGCCAGCAGGACTAACCGGGGCCCGGGGAATGAGCAGTTCTTC
CASRTNRGPGNEQFF
>NA|TRBV5-6|NA|TRBJ1-2
TGTGCCAGCAGCCCGGCTCGAGTAGTCAACTATGGCTACACCTTC
CASSPARVVNYGYTF
>NA|TRBV30|NA|TRBJ1-1
TGTGCCTGGAGCAACTCGGGACGCCCGAAAGCTTTCTTT
CAWSNSGRPKAFF
>NA|TRBV7-2|NA|TRBJ2-5
TGTGTCAGCAGCTTGCAGGGCGGGGAGACCCAGTACTTC
CVSSLQGGETQYF
>NA|TRBV20-1|NA|TRBJ2-7
TGCAGTGCTAGAGGCCGACAGGACACCTACGAGCAGTACTTC
CSARGRQDTYEQYF
>TRBD1|TRBV12-3/TRBV12-4|NA|TRBJ2-7
TGTGCCAGCAGTTCACCGGGACAGGGCACCTACGAGCAGTACTTC
CASSSPGQGTYEQYF
>NA|TRBV27|few|TRBJ1-1
TGTGCCAGCCGAATAGGAAACACTGAAGCTTTCTTT
CASRIGNTEAFF
>TRBD1|TRBV2|few|TRBJ1-1
TGTGCCAGGACAGGGCCGGGGAACACTGAAGCTTTCTTT
CARTGPGNTEAFF
>NA|TRBV6-1|few|TRBJ2-7
TGTGCCAGCAGTGAGAGGACAGCAGCCTACGAGCAGTACTTC
CASSERTAAYEQYF
>NA|TRBV3-1|NA|TRBJ2-5
TGTGCCAGCAGCCTAGACAGGCTCCAAGAGACCCAGTACTTC
CASSLDRLQETQYF
>NA|TRBV7-2|many|TRBJ2-1
TGTGCCAGCAGACCAGAGTTGGCAGGGGCCTACAATGAGCAGTTCTTC
CASRPELAGAYNEQFF
>NA|TRBV19|NA|TRBJ2-1
TGTGCCAGTGGTTGGACGAGCTCCTACAATGAGCAGTTCTTC
CASGWTSSYNEQFF
>TRBD1|TRBV20-1|few|TRBJ2-7
TGCAGTGCTCCTGGACAGGGAGACCCCCACGAGCAGTACTTC
CSAPGQGDPHEQYF
>NA|TRBV20-1|NA|TRBJ2-2
TGCAGTGCCCCCCTGCACCGACGAGAAACTAGGAACGCCGGGGAGCTGTTTTTT
CSAPLHRRETRNAGELFF
>NA|TRBV5-1|few|TRBJ2-5
TGCGCCAGCAGCTTGGGGATGGGGCGGCAAGAGACCCAGTACTTC
CASSLGMGRQETQYF
>TRBD2|TRBV20-1|NA|TRBJ2-3
TGCAGTGCTAAAGGCTCCCCGGGACTAGCAGAAGATACGCAGTATTTT
CSAKGSPGLAEDTQYF
>NA|TRBV6-1|NA|TRBJ2-3
TGTGCCAGCAGGGCAATTTCTAGCACAGATACGCAGTATTTT
CASRAISSTDTQYF
>TRBD2|TRBV12-3/TRBV12-4|many|TRBJ2-1
TGTGCCAGCAGTTTGAAGCGGGATATAAGGAATGAGCAGTTCTTC
CASSLKRDIRNEQFF
>TRBD2|TRBV18|NA|TRBJ2-7
TGTGCCAGCTCACCAAGTATAGCTAGCGGAAACGAGCAGTACTTC
CASSPSIASGNEQYF
>NA|TRBV7-9|NA|TRBJ2-2
TGTGCCGATCAGGATGCGAACACCGGGGAGCTGTTTTTT
CADQDANTGELFF
>NA|TRBV6-2/TRBV6-3|NA|TRBJ2-7
TGTGCCAGCAGTGTCGACAGATCCTACGAGCAGTACTTC
CASSVDRSYEQYF